The 5 T cell receptor beta chains below were found in one sample sequenced in a study of blood T cells in healthy people across ages. A second PCR, run for roughly 7 to 12 cycles, used a sample-barcoded 5' primer plus a J-beta primer mix. A single record per CDR3 protein comes from TCRdb applying MiXCR to the 5' RACE reads. Of 790,000 or so distinct CDR3 sequences listed, 35% to 60% are singletons. The sample consisted of blood. These receptors originate from a man at least 80 years old in good health.

The rearrangement links TRBV7-9 to TRBJ2-5; weak D call: TRBD1 (5 bases). The CDR3 has 14 amino acids. Germline CDR1 reads SEHNR; CDR2 reads FQNEAQ (reference sequence). Trimming removed 5 bases from V and 5 bases from J, with 15 bases in between. The CDR3 region is CASSPEGAWETQYF. DNA for the CDR3: TGTGCCAGCAGCCCCGAAGGGGCCTGGGAGACCCAGTACTTC.

About this clonotype: Being one base from a much bigger clone, this may be a read error. The rearrangement joins TRBV29-1 to TRBJ2-3; D gene uncertain. The length of the CDR3 is 13 residues. Trimming pared 3 bases from V and 4 bases from J, leaving 11 bases between. Germline CDR1 and CDR2: SQVTM and ANQGSEA. CDR3 nucleotide sequence: TGCAGCGTTGAGGCTAGGATCGCAGATACGCAGTATTTT. Its translation is CSVEARIADTQYF.

This clonotype occurred a few times. The chain is built from TRBV5-1 and TRBJ2-1; 8 bases are shared with TRBD2. Germline CDR1 SGHRS, CDR2 YFSETQ. The CDR3 loop spans 14 amino acids. With 0 bases clipped from V and 9 bases from J, the junction kept 5 bases outside the gene matches. The CDR3 loop is CASSLVSGRSEQFF. In DNA, the CDR3 is TGCGCCAGCAGCTTGGTCAGCGGGAGAAGTGAGCAGTTCTTC.

J is TRBJ2-4 and V is TRBV6-5; D perhaps matches TRBD1 (6 bases). The J call may not be correct, given that the DNA end is closer to TRBJ2-5. The germline V gene has CDR1 MNHEY and CDR2 SVGAGI. The CDR3 sequence is 14 residues long. This chain's CDR3 is CASSYQGWGETQYF. DNA of the CDR3: TGTGCCAGCAGTTACCAGGGGTGGGGGGAGACCCAGTACTTC.

The CDR3 sequence is CASSKRLLAGVGNEQFF. The CDR3 coding sequence is TGTGCCAGCAGCAAAAGACTACTAGCGGGAGTGGGTAATGAGCAGTTCTTC. The chain recombines TRBV7-2 with TRBJ2-1; TRBD2 agrees at 11 bases. The CDR3 length is 17 residues. Losses at the gene ends were 5 bases for V and 7 bases for J; bases not matched to a gene: 13. Germline assignment: CDR1 SGHTA and CDR2 FQGNSA.